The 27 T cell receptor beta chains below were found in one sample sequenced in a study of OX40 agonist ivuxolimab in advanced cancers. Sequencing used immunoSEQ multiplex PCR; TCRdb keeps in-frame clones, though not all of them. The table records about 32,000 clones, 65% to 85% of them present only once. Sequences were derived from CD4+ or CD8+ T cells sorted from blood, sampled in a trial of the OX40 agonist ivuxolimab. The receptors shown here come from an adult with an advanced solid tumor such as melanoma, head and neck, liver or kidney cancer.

As DNA, the CDR3 is TGTGCCAGTAGTATCCTAAGGGGGAACACTGAAGCTTTCTTT. This sequence encodes CASSILRGNTEAFF. V is TRBV19 and J is TRBJ1-1; possible D gene TRBD1, 5 bases. From germline, CDR1 is LNHDA and CDR2 SQIVND (reference sequence). This CDR3 has 14 amino acids. Trimming left V 3 bases short and J 1 base short, with 9 bases between.

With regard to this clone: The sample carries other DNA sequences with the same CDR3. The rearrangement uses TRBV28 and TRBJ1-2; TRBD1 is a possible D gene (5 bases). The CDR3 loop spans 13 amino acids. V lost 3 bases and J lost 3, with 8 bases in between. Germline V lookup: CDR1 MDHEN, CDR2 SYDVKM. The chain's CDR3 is CASSFGGDYGYTF. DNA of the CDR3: TGTGCCAGCAGTTTTGGGGGGGACTATGGCTACACCTTC.

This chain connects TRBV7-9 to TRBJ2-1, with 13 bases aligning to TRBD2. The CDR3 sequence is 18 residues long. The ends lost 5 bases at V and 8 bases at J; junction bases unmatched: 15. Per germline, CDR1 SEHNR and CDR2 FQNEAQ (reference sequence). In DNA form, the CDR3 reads TGTGCCAGCAGCCGACAAGGACTAGCGGGAGTAAGTAACTATGAGCAGTTCTTC. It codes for CASSRQGLAGVSNYEQFF.

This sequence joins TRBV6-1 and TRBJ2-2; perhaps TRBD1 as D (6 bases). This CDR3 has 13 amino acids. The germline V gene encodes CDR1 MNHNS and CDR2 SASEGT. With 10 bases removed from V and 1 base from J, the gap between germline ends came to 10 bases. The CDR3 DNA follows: TGTGCCACCCAGGACAGGAACACCGGGGAGCTGTTTTTT. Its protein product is CATQDRNTGELFF.

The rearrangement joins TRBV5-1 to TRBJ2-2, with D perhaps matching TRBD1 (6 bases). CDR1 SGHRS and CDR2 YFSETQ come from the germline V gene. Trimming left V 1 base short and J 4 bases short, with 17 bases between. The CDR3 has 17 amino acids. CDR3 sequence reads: CASSLPPGTISTGELFF. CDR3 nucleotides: TGCGCCAGCAGCTTGCCACCCGGGACAATTAGCACCGGGGAGCTGTTTTTT.

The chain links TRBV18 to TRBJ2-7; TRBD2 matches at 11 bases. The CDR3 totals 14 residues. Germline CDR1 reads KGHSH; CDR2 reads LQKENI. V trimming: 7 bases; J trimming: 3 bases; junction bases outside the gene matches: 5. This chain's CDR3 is CASLGTSGLYEQYF. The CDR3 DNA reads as TGTGCCAGCTTAGGGACTAGCGGCCTCTACGAGCAGTACTTC.

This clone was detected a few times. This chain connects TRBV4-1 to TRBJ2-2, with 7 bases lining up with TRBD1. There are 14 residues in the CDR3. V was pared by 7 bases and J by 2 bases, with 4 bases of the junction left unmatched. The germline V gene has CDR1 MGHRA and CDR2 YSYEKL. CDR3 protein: CASIDRENTGELFF. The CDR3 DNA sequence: TGCGCCAGCATCGACAGGGAAAACACCGGGGAGCTGTTTTTT.

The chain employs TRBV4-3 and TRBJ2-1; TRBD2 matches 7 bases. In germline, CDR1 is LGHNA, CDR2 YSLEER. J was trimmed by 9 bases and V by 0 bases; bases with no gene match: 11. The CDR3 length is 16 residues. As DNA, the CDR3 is TGCGCCAGCAGCCAAGAGGCAGAAGCGGGGAGTCGTGAGCAGTTCTTC. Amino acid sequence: CASSQEAEAGSREQFF.

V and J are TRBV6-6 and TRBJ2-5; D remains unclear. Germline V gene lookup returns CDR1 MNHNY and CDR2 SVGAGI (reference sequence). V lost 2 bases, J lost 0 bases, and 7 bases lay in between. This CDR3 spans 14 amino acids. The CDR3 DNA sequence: TGTGCCAGCAGTTACCGGTGGGACCAAGAGACCCAGTACTTC. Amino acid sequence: CASSYRWDQETQYF.

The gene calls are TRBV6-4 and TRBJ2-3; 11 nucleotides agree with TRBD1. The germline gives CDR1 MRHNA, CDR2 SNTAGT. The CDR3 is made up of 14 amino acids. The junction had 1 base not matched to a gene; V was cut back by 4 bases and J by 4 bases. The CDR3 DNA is TGTGCCAGCAGTGCGGGACAGGGGGCAGATACGCAGTATTTT. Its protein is CASSAGQGADTQYF.

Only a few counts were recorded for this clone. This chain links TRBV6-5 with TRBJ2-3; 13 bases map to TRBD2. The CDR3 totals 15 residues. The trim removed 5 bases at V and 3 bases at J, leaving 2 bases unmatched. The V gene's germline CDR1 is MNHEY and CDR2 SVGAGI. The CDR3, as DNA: TGTGCCAGCAGTCTGACTAGCGGGGGGACAGATACGCAGTATTTT. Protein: CASSLTSGGTDTQYF.

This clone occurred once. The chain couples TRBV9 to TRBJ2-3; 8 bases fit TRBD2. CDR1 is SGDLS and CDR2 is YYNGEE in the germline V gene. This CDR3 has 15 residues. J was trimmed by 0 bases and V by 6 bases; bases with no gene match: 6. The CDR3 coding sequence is TGTGCCAGCACCCGGGAGGGGGTGAGCACAGATACGCAGTATTTT. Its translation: CASTREGVSTDTQYF. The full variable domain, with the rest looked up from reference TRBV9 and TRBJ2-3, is DSGVTQTPKHLITATGQRVTLRCSPRSGDLSVYWYQQSLDQGLQFLIQYYNGEERAKGNILERFSAQQFPDLHSELNLSSLELGDSALYFCASTREGVSTDTQYFGPGTRLTVL.

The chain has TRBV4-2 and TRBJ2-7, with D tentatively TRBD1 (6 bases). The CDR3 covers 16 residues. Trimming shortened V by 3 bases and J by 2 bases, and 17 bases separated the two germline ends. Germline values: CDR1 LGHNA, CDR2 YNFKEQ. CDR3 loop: CASSHLIGGTPYEQYF. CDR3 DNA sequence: TGTGCCAGCAGCCACCTAATAGGGGGTACACCCTACGAGCAGTACTTC.

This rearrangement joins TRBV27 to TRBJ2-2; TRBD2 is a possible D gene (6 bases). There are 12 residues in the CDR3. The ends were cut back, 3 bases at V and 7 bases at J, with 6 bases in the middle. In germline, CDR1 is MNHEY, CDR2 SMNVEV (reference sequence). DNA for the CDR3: TGTGCCAGCAGTTTCGGGGGCGGGGAGCTGTTTTTT. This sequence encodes CASSFGGGELFF.

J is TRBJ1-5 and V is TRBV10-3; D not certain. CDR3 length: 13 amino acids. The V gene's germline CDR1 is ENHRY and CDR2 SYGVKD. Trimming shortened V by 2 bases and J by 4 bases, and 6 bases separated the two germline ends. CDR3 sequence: CAISEMGNQPQHF. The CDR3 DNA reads TGTGCCATCAGTGAGATGGGGAATCAGCCCCAGCATTTT.

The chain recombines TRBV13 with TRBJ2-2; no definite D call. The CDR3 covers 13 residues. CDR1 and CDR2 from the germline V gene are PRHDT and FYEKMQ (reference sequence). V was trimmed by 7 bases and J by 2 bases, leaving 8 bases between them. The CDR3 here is CASTGHNTGELFF. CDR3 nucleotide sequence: TGTGCCAGCACCGGCCATAACACCGGGGAGCTGTTTTTT.

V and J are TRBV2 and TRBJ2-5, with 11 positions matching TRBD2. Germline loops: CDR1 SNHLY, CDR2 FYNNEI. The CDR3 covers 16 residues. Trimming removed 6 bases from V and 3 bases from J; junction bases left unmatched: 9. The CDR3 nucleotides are TGTGCCAGCAGGCCACCGGGACTAGCGGAGGAAGAGACCCAGTACTTC. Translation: CASRPPGLAEEETQYF.

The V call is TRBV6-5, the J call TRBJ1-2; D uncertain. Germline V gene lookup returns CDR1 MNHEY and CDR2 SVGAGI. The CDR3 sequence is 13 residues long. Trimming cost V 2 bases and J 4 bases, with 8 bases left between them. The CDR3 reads CASSYGSPYGYTF. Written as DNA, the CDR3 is TGTGCCAGCAGTTACGGGAGTCCCTATGGCTACACCTTC.

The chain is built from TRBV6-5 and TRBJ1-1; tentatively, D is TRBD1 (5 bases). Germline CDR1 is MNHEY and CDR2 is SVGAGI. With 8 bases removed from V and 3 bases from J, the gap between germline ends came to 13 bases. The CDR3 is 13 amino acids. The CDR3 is CASLNRGYTEAFF. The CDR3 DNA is TGTGCCAGCCTAAATCGGGGGTACACTGAAGCTTTCTTT.

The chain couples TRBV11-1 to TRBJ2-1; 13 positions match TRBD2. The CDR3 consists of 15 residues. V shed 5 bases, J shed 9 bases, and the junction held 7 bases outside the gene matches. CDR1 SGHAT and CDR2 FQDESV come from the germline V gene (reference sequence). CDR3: CASSPTSGRAGEQFF. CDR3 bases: TGTGCCAGCAGCCCAACTAGCGGGAGGGCCGGTGAGCAGTTCTTC. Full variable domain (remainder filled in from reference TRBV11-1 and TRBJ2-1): EAEVAQSPRYKITEKSQAVAFWCDPISGHATLYWYRQILGQGPELLVQFQDESVVDDSQLPKDRFSAERLKGVDSTLKIQPAELGDSAMYLCASSPTSGRAGEQFFGPGTRLTVL.

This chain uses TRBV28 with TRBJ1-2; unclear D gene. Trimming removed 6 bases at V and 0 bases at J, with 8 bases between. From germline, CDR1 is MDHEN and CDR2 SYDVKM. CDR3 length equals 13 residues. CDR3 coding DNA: TGTGCCAGCAGCAGCCTCGCTAACTATGGCTACACCTTC. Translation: CASSSLANYGYTF.

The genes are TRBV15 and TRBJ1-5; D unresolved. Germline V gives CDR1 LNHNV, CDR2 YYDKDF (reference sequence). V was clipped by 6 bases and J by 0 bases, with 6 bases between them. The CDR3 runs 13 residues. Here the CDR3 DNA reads TGTGCCACCAGTAGTTTTAGCAATCAGCCCCAGCATTTT. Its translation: CATSSFSNQPQHF. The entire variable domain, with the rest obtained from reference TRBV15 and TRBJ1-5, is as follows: DAMVIQNPRYQVTQFGKPVTLSCSQTLNHNVMYWYQQKSSQAPKLLFHYYDKDFNNEADTPDNFQSRRPNTSFCFLDIRSPGLGDTAMYLCATSSFSNQPQHFGDGTRLSIL.

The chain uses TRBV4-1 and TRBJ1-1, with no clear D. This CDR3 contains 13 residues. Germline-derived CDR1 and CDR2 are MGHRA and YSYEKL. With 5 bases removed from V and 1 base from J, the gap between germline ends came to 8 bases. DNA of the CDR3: TGCGCCAGCAGCAGGGAGGCGAACACTGAAGCTTTCTTT. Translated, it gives CASSREANTEAFF.

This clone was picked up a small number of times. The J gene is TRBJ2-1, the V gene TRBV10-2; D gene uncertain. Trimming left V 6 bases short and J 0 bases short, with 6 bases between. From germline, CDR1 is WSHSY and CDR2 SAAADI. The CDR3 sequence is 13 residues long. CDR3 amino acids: CASRRDSYNEQFF. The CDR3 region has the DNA TGCGCCAGCAGGAGAGACTCCTACAATGAGCAGTTCTTC.

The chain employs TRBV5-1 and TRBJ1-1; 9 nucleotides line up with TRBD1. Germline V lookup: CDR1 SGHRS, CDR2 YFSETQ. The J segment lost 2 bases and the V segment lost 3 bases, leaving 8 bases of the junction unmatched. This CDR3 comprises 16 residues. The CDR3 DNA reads TGCGCCAGCAGCTCGGGGACAGGGCTTTTCAACACTGAAGCTTTCTTT. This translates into CASSSGTGLFNTEAFF.

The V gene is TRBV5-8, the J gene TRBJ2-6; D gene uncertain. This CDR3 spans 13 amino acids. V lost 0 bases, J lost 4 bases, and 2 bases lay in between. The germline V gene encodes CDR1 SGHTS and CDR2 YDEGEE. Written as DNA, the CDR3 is TGTGCCAGCAGCTTGGCCGGGGCCAACGTCCTGACTTTC. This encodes CASSLAGANVLTF.

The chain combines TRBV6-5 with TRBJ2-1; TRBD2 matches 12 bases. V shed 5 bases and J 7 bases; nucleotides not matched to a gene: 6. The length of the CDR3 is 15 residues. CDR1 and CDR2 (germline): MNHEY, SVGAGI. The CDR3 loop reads CASSPLAGGKNEQFF. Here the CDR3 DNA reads TGTGCCAGCAGTCCCCTAGCGGGAGGGAAGAATGAGCAGTTCTTC.